This T cell receptor beta chain was sequenced during a study of blood T cell repertoires in COVID-19. About the research overall: Whether acute or convalescent, the COVID-19 samples came from the United States, Italy and Spain. PBMCs, B-cell-depleted T cells, or T cells provided the cDNA or gDNA that made up the material.

Sequencing used immunoSEQ multiplex PCR; TCRdb keeps in-frame clones, though not all of them. Of approximately 59,000 clones in the sample, 85% to 90% were seen once. Germline V lookup: CDR1 SGHRS, CDR2 YFSETQ. Trimming left V 4 bases short and J 0 bases short, with 14 bases between. The CDR3 consists of 16 residues. The chain uses TRBV5-1 and TRBJ1-3; tentatively, D is TRBD1 (6 bases). This TCR came from a man in his forties with active COVID-19. Sequenced: peripheral blood. The CDR3 DNA reads as TGCGCCAGCAGCCAGGCAACAGGGTCCTCTGGAAACACCATATATTTT. Its translation is CASSQATGSSGNTIYF.